A single sample is the source of the 27 T cell receptor beta chains below, sequenced in a study of early T cells in non-severe SARS-CoV-2 infection. MiXCR, run by TCRdb on the 5' RACE reads, gives a single entry per CDR3 protein. This table holds fewer than 90,000 distinct CDR3 sequences, 11% to 15% found once. The specimen was whole blood. The receptors derive from an adult who was a healthcare worker with PCR-confirmed SARS-CoV-2 infection or an uninfected control (not recorded which).

The V and J genes are TRBV5-1 and TRBJ2-5; 8 positions agree with TRBD1. Germline CDR1 is SGHRS and CDR2 is YFSETQ. The CDR3 runs to 14 residues. V lost 4 bases and J lost 4; bases outside the gene matches: 6. CDR3 bases: TGCGCCAGCAGCGGGGGACAGGCCGGAGAGACCCAGTACTTC. It specifies CASSGGQAGETQYF.

The genes are TRBV7-2 and TRBJ2-3; the D gene is possibly TRBD2 (6 bases). The V gene's germline CDR1 is SGHTA and CDR2 FQGNSA. This CDR3 contains 15 residues. The germline V and J ends were trimmed by 1 base and 4 bases, with 12 bases remaining between them. The CDR3 bases are TGTGCCAGCAGCTTAGTCGGCGGGGCTTCAGATACGCAGTATTTT. This gives the protein CASSLVGGASDTQYF.

This clonotype was seen more than once but under ten times. The chain joins TRBV20-1 to TRBJ1-1; tentatively, D is TRBD1 (5 bases). V shed 3 bases and J shed 4 bases, with 12 bases lying between them. The CDR3 loop spans 13 amino acids. Germline V lookup: CDR1 DFQATT, CDR2 SNEGSKA (reference sequence). The CDR3 DNA is TGCAGTGCTAGTGACTCGGGGGGCACTGAAGCTTTCTTT. As protein: CSASDSGGTEAFF.

This chain joins TRBV7-2 and TRBJ2-3; D not certain. The V end lost 5 bases, the J end lost 0 bases, and 9 bases lay between the germline ends. This CDR3 region has 14 residues. Germline CDR1 and CDR2: SGHTA and FQGNSA. This CDR3 is CASSPDSSTDTQYF. The CDR3 DNA is TGTGCCAGCAGCCCTGACTCTAGCACAGATACGCAGTATTTT.

The rearrangement links TRBV20-1 to TRBJ2-5, with 9 bases identical to TRBD2. Trimming at V came to 6 bases and at J to 4 bases, leaving 6 bases not matched to a gene. The CDR3 sequence is 13 residues long. Looked up from germline, CDR1 is DFQATT and CDR2 is SNEGSKA (reference sequence). DNA for the CDR3: TGCAGTGCCCCTAGCGGGGTAGGAGAGACCCAGTACTTC. It encodes CSAPSGVGETQYF.

CDR3 sequence (DNA): TGTGCCAGCAATTCCCAGGGAGGGGGAGAGGGCTACACCTTC. As protein: CASNSQGGGEGYTF. The chain joins TRBV6-5 to TRBJ1-2; tentatively, D is TRBD1 (6 bases). The CDR3 consists of 14 residues. The germline V gene has CDR1 MNHEY and CDR2 SVGAGI. V was trimmed by 7 bases and J by 8 bases, leaving 20 bases between them.

This chain connects TRBV11-1 to TRBJ1-6; D is unresolved. This CDR3 comprises 13 residues. V lost 5 bases, J lost 10 bases, and 12 bases lay in between. Germline CDR1 is SGHAT and CDR2 is FQDESV (reference sequence). CDR3 DNA sequence: TGTGCCAGCAGCCAATCTACTAAGTCACCCCTCCACTTT. Residues: CASSQSTKSPLHF.

The table lists this clonotype with a few counts. The CDR3 DNA is TGTGCCAGCAGTTCTACAGGTTTCGGGGCCAACGTCCTGACTTTC. It codes for CASSSTGFGANVLTF. The V gene is TRBV28, the J gene TRBJ2-6, with D perhaps matching TRBD1 (5 bases). The V end lost 4 bases, the J end lost 4 bases, and 11 bases lay between the germline ends. The germline gives CDR1 MDHEN, CDR2 SYDVKM. The CDR3 runs to 15 residues.

This chain connects TRBV7-2 to TRBJ1-1; TRBD1 matches 12 bases. The CDR3 is made up of 15 amino acids. The V gene end was trimmed by 5 bases and the J gene end by 10 bases; junction bases not matched to a gene: 11. Germline loops: CDR1 SGHTA, CDR2 FQGNSA. The CDR3 sequence is CASSNILGQGALAFF. The CDR3 coding sequence is TGTGCCAGCAGCAACATCCTGGGACAGGGGGCGTTAGCTTTCTTT.

This clonotype was detected a few times. The J gene is TRBJ2-6, the V gene TRBV6-4, with D possibly TRBD1 on 6 matching bases. The CDR3 is 16 residues long. Trimming left V 8 bases short and J 0 bases short, with 14 bases between. Germline values: CDR1 MRHNA, CDR2 SNTAGT. Written as DNA, the CDR3 is TGTGCCAGCTCCGGACAGCCTAGCTCTGGGGCCAACGTCCTGACTTTC. Encoded protein: CASSGQPSSGANVLTF.

DNA for the CDR3: TGTGCCAGCACCCCAGCACAAGGGGACAGGCGTTCGGCGGGGGCCAACGTCCTGACTTTC. This translates into CASTPAQGDRRSAGANVLTF. This sequence joins TRBV28 and TRBJ2-6; TRBD1 matches 8 bases. Germline CDR1 is MDHEN and CDR2 is SYDVKM. J gave up 4 bases and V 7 bases, and 21 bases lay outside the gene matches. The CDR3 sequence is 20 residues long.

The V and J genes are TRBV7-2 and TRBJ2-1, with 8 bases fitting TRBD2. The CDR3 runs 15 residues. After removal of 4 bases from V and 5 bases from J, the junction contained 7 bases not matched to a gene. Germline assignment: CDR1 SGHTA and CDR2 FQGNSA. The chain's CDR3 is CASSSGGAGDNEQFF. The CDR3 DNA is TGTGCCAGCAGCTCCGGGGGGGCGGGAGACAATGAGCAGTTCTTC.

The chain has TRBV18 and TRBJ1-1; D is undetermined. Trimming took off 2 bases at V and 1 base at J, with 8 bases between the two ends. CDR3 length: 14 amino acids. Germline V gene sequence: CDR1 KGHSH, CDR2 LQKENI. The CDR3 region is CASSPRSSNTEAFF. The CDR3 DNA reads TGTGCCAGCTCACCAAGGAGTTCGAACACTGAAGCTTTCTTT.

This clonotype was seen many times. The chain has TRBV7-9 and TRBJ2-7; D not certain. The CDR3 loop spans 13 amino acids. Germline CDR1 is SEHNR and CDR2 is FQNEAQ (reference sequence). V was shortened by 5 bases and J by 4 bases, with 12 bases between the two germline ends. The DNA for the CDR3 is TGTGCCAGCAGCCGAATGGGCGGTTACGAGCAGTACTTC. This sequence encodes CASSRMGGYEQYF.

The V call is TRBV6-5, the J call TRBJ2-5; 10 nucleotides match TRBD2. Germline CDR1 is MNHEY and CDR2 is SVGAGI. Germline trimming cut 6 bases from V and 2 bases from J; bases unmatched to any gene: 6. The CDR3 totals 15 residues. In nucleotides, the CDR3 is TGTGCCAGCAGCCCAACAGCGGGGGGGCAAGAGACCCAGTACTTC. Translating it yields CASSPTAGGQETQYF.

This clonotype was observed many times. CDR3 residues: CASSPQQNVYEQYF. In DNA form, the CDR3 reads TGTGCCAGCTCACCACAACAAAATGTCTACGAGCAGTACTTC. The chain uses TRBV18 and TRBJ2-7, with unresolved D. The V end was cut by 1 base, the J end by 3 bases, with 10 bases between. CDR3 length: 14 residues. CDR1 and CDR2 (germline): KGHSH, LQKENI.

V usage is TRBV15 and J usage is TRBJ2-5, with 11 positions matching TRBD1. Per germline, CDR1 LNHNV and CDR2 YYDKDF (reference sequence). V lost 5 bases and J lost 5; bases outside the gene matches: 4. The CDR3 loop spans 14 amino acids. The DNA of the CDR3 is TGTGCCACCAGCCCAGGGGACAGGGGGGAGACCCAGTACTTC. Translated: CATSPGDRGETQYF.

The CDR3 spells CASSREVYGYTF. The CDR3 DNA reads TGTGCCAGCAGCCGGGAGGTCTATGGCTACACCTTC. The rearrangement uses TRBV2 and TRBJ1-2; D unclear. In germline, CDR1 is SNHLY, CDR2 FYNNEI. CDR3 size: 12 residues. Trimming removed 6 bases at V and 4 bases at J, with 9 bases between.

The rearrangement links TRBV18 to TRBJ1-1; no definite D call. The germline V and J ends were trimmed by 3 bases and 2 bases, with 10 bases remaining between them. The CDR3 runs to 14 residues. The germline CDR1 and CDR2 sequences are KGHSH and LQKENI. CDR3: CASSPGSTNTEAFF. Written as DNA, the CDR3 is TGTGCCAGCTCACCGGGTAGTACCAACACTGAAGCTTTCTTT.

Many counts were recorded for this clonotype. This chain connects TRBV7-9 to TRBJ1-2; 8 bases are shared with TRBD1. The CDR3 is 18 residues long. The J segment lost 8 bases and the V segment lost 2 bases, leaving 19 bases of the junction unmatched. The V gene's germline CDR1 is SEHNR and CDR2 FQNEAQ (reference sequence). DNA of the CDR3: TGTGCCAGCAGCTTATCACATGGACAGGGCCGTGCCATCTTAGGCTACACCTTC. The encoded protein is CASSLSHGQGRAILGYTF.

The chain combines TRBV11-1 with TRBJ2-3; D perhaps matches TRBD1 (5 bases). Germline CDR1 SGHAT, CDR2 FQDESV (reference sequence). The CDR3 is 15 amino acids. V lost 0 bases and J 7 bases, leaving 14 bases between the germline ends. CDR3 sequence: CASSLARRAYYTQYF. The DNA of the CDR3 is TGTGCCAGCAGCTTAGCGCGCAGGGCATATTATACGCAGTATTTT.

This clonotype was observed at least ten times. The V and J genes are TRBV7-9 and TRBJ1-6; D possibly corresponds to TRBD1 (6 bases). V shed 3 bases and J shed 7 bases, with 7 bases lying between them. Germline V gives CDR1 SEHNR, CDR2 FQNEAQ (reference sequence). This CDR3 spans 13 amino acids. The CDR3 loop is CASSFTGNSPLHF. The CDR3 DNA sequence: TGTGCCAGCAGCTTCACAGGGAATTCACCCCTCCACTTT.

There are a few counts of this clonotype. V gene TRBV19 combines with J gene TRBJ2-2, with a weak D call TRBD1 (5 bases). The CDR3 has 15 amino acids. V lost 4 bases to trimming and J lost 0 bases, with 9 bases between them. From germline, CDR1 is LNHDA and CDR2 SQIVND (reference sequence). CDR3 bases: TGTGCCAGTAGTACCCGACAGCCGAACACCGGGGAGCTGTTTTTT. This translates into CASSTRQPNTGELFF.

CDR3 DNA sequence: TGTGCCATCAGCACCGGGACAGACTACGAGCAGTACTTC. Amino acid sequence: CAISTGTDYEQYF. The chain has TRBV10-3 and TRBJ2-7; 7 bases agree with TRBD1. The CDR3 consists of 13 residues. Germline V gene lookup returns CDR1 ENHRY and CDR2 SYGVKD. Trimming removed 6 bases from V and 3 bases from J; junction bases left unmatched: 5.

This clonotype appeared a few times. The chain has TRBV5-4 and TRBJ2-4; D gene ambiguous. V lost 5 bases and J lost 0, with 12 bases in between. The CDR3 is made up of 15 amino acids. CDR1 is SGHNT, CDR2 YYREEE, per germline (reference sequence). CDR3 DNA sequence: TGTGCCAGCAGTCGGGCAGAACTAGCCAAAAACATTCAGTACTTC. It is translated as CASSRAELAKNIQYF. Looking up the rest from reference TRBV5-4 and TRBJ2-4 gives the full variable domain: ETGVTQSPTHLIKTRGQQVTLRCSSQSGHNTVSWYQQALGQGPQFIFQYYREEENGRGNFPPRFSGLQFPNYSSELNVNALELDDSALYLCASSRAELAKNIQYFGAGTRLSVL.

This clonotype showed up many times. This rearrangement joins TRBV19 to TRBJ2-3; the match to TRBD2 covers 9 bases. CDR1 and CDR2 (germline): LNHDA, SQIVND (reference sequence). V lost 8 bases, J lost 2 bases, and 8 bases stayed unmatched. This CDR3 has 15 residues. CDR3 coding DNA: TGTGCCAGTGGCCAGCGGGGGGCCGCCACAGATACGCAGTATTTT. It translates to CASGQRGAATDTQYF.

In this sample, this clonotype turned up a few times. CDR3 in amino acids: CASSQEVSTYYGYTF. CDR3 bases: TGCGCCAGCAGCCAAGAGGTATCAACCTACTATGGCTACACCTTC. V and J are TRBV4-3 and TRBJ1-2; no clear D. Germline V CDR1 and CDR2: LGHNA, YSLEER. V lost 0 bases, J lost 3 bases, and 11 bases lay in between. The length of the CDR3 is 15 residues.